This T cell receptor (beta chain) was sequenced during a study of blood T cell repertoires in COVID-19. The wider study: Sites across the United States, Italy and Spain contributed samples from acute and convalescent COVID-19. T cells, B-cell-depleted T cells, or PBMCs provided the cDNA or gDNA that served as material.

V was cut by 5 bases and J by 2 bases, with 13 bases left in between. CDR1 MNHEY and CDR2 SVGAGI come from the germline V gene. The CDR3 extends over 15 amino acids. The repertoire was sequenced with immunoSEQ multiplex PCR; TCRdb's copy has only in-frame clones and lacks some. The sample consists of under 250,000 clones, 86% of them appearing once. The chain couples TRBV6-5 to TRBJ1-5; D is uncertain. What was sequenced was peripheral blood. This sequence was found in a woman of 80 years or more with COVID-19, enrolled during active disease. The CDR3 reads CASSPLRQGNQPQHF. In DNA, the CDR3 is TGTGCCAGCAGTCCCCTACGACAAGGCAATCAGCCCCAGCATTTT.